What follows are 16 T cell receptor beta chains derived from one specimen sequenced in a study of blood T cell repertoires in COVID-19. Here immunoSEQ multiplex PCR was the method, and the copy in TCRdb shows in-frame clones only, minus some. The sample lists approximately 170,000 clones; roughly 70% were seen once. Sequencing was carried out using peripheral blood. The receptors derive from a woman older than 75 with acute or convalescent COVID-19.

V is TRBV7-9 and J is TRBJ2-5; 7 bases align to TRBD1. This CDR3 contains 15 residues. V dropped 2 bases and J dropped 5; count of bases not matched to a gene: 8. The V gene's germline CDR1 is SEHNR and CDR2 FQNEAQ (reference sequence). The CDR3 loop reads CASSLSDRVSETQYF. CDR3 bases: TGTGCCAGCAGCTTAAGCGACAGGGTATCCGAGACCCAGTACTTC.

This clone was seen a few times. J is TRBJ2-3 and V is TRBV12-5, with 9 bases matching TRBD1. The CDR3 is 15 residues long. The germline gives CDR1 LGHNT, CDR2 FRNRAP. Losses at the gene ends were 1 base for V and 5 bases for J; bases not matched to a gene: 4. The CDR3 spells CASGLGGQGGDTQYF. The CDR3 DNA reads as TGTGCTAGTGGTTTGGGGGGACAGGGCGGAGATACGCAGTATTTT.

The chain recombines TRBV30 with TRBJ2-7, with D maybe TRBD2 (5 bases). CDR3 length: 15 amino acids. V lost 0 bases and J lost 0, with 12 bases in between. Germline V gene lookup returns CDR1 GTSNPN and CDR2 SVGIG (reference sequence). CDR3 nucleotide sequence: TGTGCCTGGAGTGTACGAGGGAGCTTCTCCTACGAGCAGTACTTC. It is translated as CAWSVRGSFSYEQYF.

This rearrangement joins TRBV5-8 to TRBJ1-1; tentatively, D is TRBD1 (6 bases). This CDR3 has 13 amino acids. Trimming left V 6 bases short and J 7 bases short, with 16 bases between. Per the germline V gene, CDR1 is SGHTS and CDR2 is YDEGEE. Written as DNA, the CDR3 is TGTGCCAGCACCCCATGGGGGGGACATGAAGCTTTCTTT. Residues: CASTPWGGHEAFF.

This chain connects TRBV28 to TRBJ2-7; 12 nucleotides match TRBD2. The ends lost 4 bases at V and 7 bases at J; junction bases unmatched: 11. Germline-derived CDR1 and CDR2 are MDHEN and SYDVKM. This CDR3 has 16 residues. CDR3 sequence: CASSYPRTSGTFEQYF. DNA of the CDR3: TGTGCCAGCAGTTACCCTCGGACTAGCGGGACTTTTGAGCAGTACTTC.

The V and J genes are TRBV30 and TRBJ2-6; 9 positions agree with TRBD1. CDR3 length: 16 residues. V was pared by 6 bases and J by 0 bases, with 6 bases of the junction left unmatched. The germline gives CDR1 GTSNPN, CDR2 SVGIG (reference sequence). The CDR3 region has the DNA TGTGCCTGTAGGACAGGGGCCGGCTCTGGGGCCAACGTCCTGACTTTC. Translating it yields CACRTGAGSGANVLTF.

The chain links TRBV28 to TRBJ2-7, with 9 bases matching TRBD1. The CDR3 runs to 14 residues. CDR1 is MDHEN and CDR2 is SYDVKM in the germline V gene. The junction had 7 bases not matched to a gene; V was cut back by 6 bases and J by 4 bases. CDR3 coding DNA: TGTGCCAGCAGACGACAGGGGGGACTATACGAGCAGTACTTC. This sequence encodes CASRRQGGLYEQYF.

This rearrangement joins TRBV3-1 (or the pseudogene TRBV3-2) to TRBJ2-7; 13 bases line up with TRBD2. V shed 1 base and J 2 bases; nucleotides not matched to a gene: 14. From germline, CDR1 is LGHDT and CDR2 YNNKEL (reference sequence). The CDR3 is made up of 20 amino acids. CDR3 sequence: CASSQGPLGLAGHRTYEQYF. The CDR3 DNA follows: TGTGCCAGCAGCCAAGGGCCTTTGGGACTAGCGGGACATCGTACCTACGAGCAGTACTTC.

This chain joins TRBV28 and TRBJ2-1; 8 bases agree with TRBD1. J was trimmed by 4 bases and V by 4 bases; bases with no gene match: 12. The CDR3 loop spans 17 amino acids. Germline CDR1 and CDR2: MDHEN and SYDVKM. The CDR3 coding sequence is TGTGCCAGCAGTTGGGGCCCAGACAGGGGTGTATACAATGAGCAGTTCTTC. Amino acids: CASSWGPDRGVYNEQFF.

The CDR3 nucleotides read TGCGCCAGCAGCGACGGCGTGGGGCCCAATGAAAAACTGTTTTTT. Translated: CASSDGVGPNEKLFF. This chain links TRBV5-1 with TRBJ1-4, with a weak D call TRBD1 (5 bases). Germline V gene lookup returns CDR1 SGHRS and CDR2 YFSETQ. The CDR3 length is 15 residues. Trimming took off 4 bases at V and 5 bases at J, with 15 bases between the two ends.

The chain joins TRBV2 to TRBJ2-1; 7 nucleotides line up with TRBD2. The germline V gene has CDR1 SNHLY and CDR2 FYNNEI. The CDR3 loop spans 14 amino acids. Unmatched junction bases numbered 7, after V lost 7 bases and J lost 4 bases. CDR3 sequence: CASIPAGEYNEQFF. The CDR3 DNA reads as TGTGCCAGCATCCCGGCGGGAGAATACAATGAGCAGTTCTTC.

V usage is TRBV7-9 and J usage is TRBJ2-3; 8 bases are shared with TRBD1. The CDR3 covers 17 residues. Germline V lookup: CDR1 SEHNR, CDR2 FQNEAQ (reference sequence). J gave up 1 base and V 2 bases, and 8 bases lay outside the gene matches. Here the CDR3 DNA reads TGTGCCAGCAGCTTACTTCCGGACAGGGCCCGCACAGATACGCAGTATTTT. Its protein is CASSLLPDRARTDTQYF.

This chain uses TRBV11-2 with TRBJ2-1, with a possible D match to TRBD2 (6 bases). The V gene lost 0 bases and the J gene lost 8 bases, with 11 bases spanning the gap. There are 14 residues in the CDR3. The germline gives CDR1 SGHAT, CDR2 FQNNGV. CDR3 nucleotides: TGTGCCAGCAGCTTAGATTGGGCTAGCGATGAGCAGTTCTTC. Residues: CASSLDWASDEQFF.

This clone was counted a single time. The chain has TRBV3-1 (or the pseudogene TRBV3-2) and TRBJ1-4; 7 nucleotides line up with TRBD1. This CDR3 contains 16 residues. Trimming removed 6 bases from V and 3 bases from J; junction bases left unmatched: 10. Germline values: CDR1 LGHDT, CDR2 YNNKEL (reference sequence). The CDR3 DNA reads TGTGCCAGCAGTTCCGAATCGCAGGGGGCTAATGAAAAACTGTTTTTT. This codes for CASSSESQGANEKLFF.

V and J are TRBV3-1 (or the pseudogene TRBV3-2) and TRBJ2-3; maybe TRBD2 (5 bases). This CDR3 is 15 amino acids long. Germline loops: CDR1 LGHDT, CDR2 YNNKEL (reference sequence). Trimming took 4 bases from V and 5 from J, leaving 16 bases between them. The CDR3 coding sequence is TGTGCCAGCAGCCCCGGGATCGCAAACGGAGATACGCAGTATTTT. It is translated as CASSPGIANGDTQYF.

This rearrangement joins TRBV2 to TRBJ1-5; D is possibly TRBD1 (6 bases). Germline assignment: CDR1 SNHLY and CDR2 FYNNEI. CDR3 length: 16 residues. V lost 4 bases and J lost 0, with 13 bases in between. DNA of the CDR3: TGTGCCAGCAGTGCCGCGGACAGCTTTAGCAATCAGCCCCAGCATTTT. It specifies CASSAADSFSNQPQHF. Variable domain in full (rest from reference TRBV2 and TRBJ1-5): EPEVTQTPSHQVTQMGQEVILRCVPISNHLYFYWYRQILGQKVEFLVSFYNNEISEKSEIFDDQFSVERPDGSNFTLKIRSTKLEDSAMYFCASSAADSFSNQPQHFGDGTRLSIL.